The 28 T cell receptor beta chains below were found in one sample sequenced in a study of OX40 agonist ivuxolimab in advanced cancers. Some clones are missing from TCRdb's copy, which holds only in-frame ones; the method was immunoSEQ multiplex PCR. Of around 70,000 clones listed, less than 95% are singletons. The input for sequencing was CD4+ or CD8+ T cells sorted from blood, taken in a trial of the OX40 agonist ivuxolimab. These TCRs come from an adult with an advanced solid tumor such as melanoma, head and neck, liver or kidney cancer.

This clone was counted between two and nine times. The chain uses TRBV9 and TRBJ2-3, with D possibly matching TRBD2 (6 bases). This CDR3 is 15 amino acids long. The germline V and J ends were trimmed by 3 bases and 2 bases, with 13 bases remaining between them. Germline CDR1 and CDR2: SGDLS and YYNGEE. CDR3 in DNA: TGTGCCAGCAGCGGGGACTCCTACCCCACAGATACGCAGTATTTT. Protein sequence: CASSGDSYPTDTQYF.

This clone showed up just once. CDR3 bases: TGTGCCAGCAGCGTAGCTACAGGGGGTGGCACCGGGGAGCTGTTTTTT. Translating gives CASSVATGGGTGELFF. The chain carries TRBV9 and TRBJ2-2; 8 bases fit TRBD1. Germline V lookup: CDR1 SGDLS, CDR2 YYNGEE. The CDR3 runs to 16 residues. The trim removed 0 bases at V and 4 bases at J, leaving 5 bases unmatched.

V gene TRBV11-2 combines with J gene TRBJ1-1; D possibly corresponds to TRBD1 (6 bases). With 6 bases removed from V and 3 bases from J, the gap between germline ends came to 14 bases. The CDR3 has 14 amino acids. Germline-derived CDR1 and CDR2 are SGHAT and FQNNGV. The DNA for the CDR3 is TGTGCCAGCAGGTTAACCCCAGGGGACACTGAAGCTTTCTTT. It codes for CASRLTPGDTEAFF. Together with reference TRBV11-2 and TRBJ1-1, the CDR3 gives the full variable domain: EAGVAQSPRYKIIEKRQSVAFWCNPISGHATLYWYQQILGQGPKLLIQFQNNGVVDDSQLPKDRFSAERLKGVDSTLKIQPAKLEDSAVYLCASRLTPGDTEAFFGQGTRLTVV.

The genes are TRBV2 and TRBJ1-2, with 8 bases matching TRBD1. The trim removed 1 base at V and 5 bases at J, leaving 6 bases unmatched. The CDR3 consists of 15 residues. Per the germline V gene, CDR1 is SNHLY and CDR2 is FYNNEI. CDR3 nucleotide sequence: TGTGCCAGCAGTGAAGAGACCGGACAGGGATATGGCTACACCTTC. Translation gives CASSEETGQGYGYTF.

The chain has TRBV6-1 and TRBJ2-7; 9 bases are a match to TRBD1. This CDR3 is 14 amino acids long. V trimming: 5 bases; J trimming: 1 base; junction bases outside the gene matches: 3. From germline, CDR1 is MNHNS and CDR2 SASEGT. CDR3 sequence reads: CASSRQGESYEQYF. CDR3 bases: TGTGCCAGCAGTAGACAGGGGGAATCCTACGAGCAGTACTTC.

V and J are TRBV19 and TRBJ2-3; 11 bases fit TRBD2. Per germline, CDR1 LNHDA and CDR2 SQIVND (reference sequence). CDR3 length: 14 residues. Trimming at V came to 8 bases and at J to 5 bases, leaving 6 bases not matched to a gene. CDR3 in DNA: TGTGCCAGTCGTAGCGGGAGGGCCGGAGATACGCAGTATTTT. Protein: CASRSGRAGDTQYF.

The chain joins TRBV19 to TRBJ1-2; perhaps TRBD1 as D (6 bases). Germline values: CDR1 LNHDA, CDR2 SQIVND (reference sequence). The CDR3 loop spans 13 amino acids. Trimming removed 6 bases from V and 4 bases from J, with 12 bases in between. The CDR3 sequence: CASSRGGSYGYTF. The CDR3 region has the DNA TGTGCCAGTAGCCGAGGGGGGTCCTATGGCTACACCTTC.

The rearrangement joins TRBV7-2 to TRBJ2-7; D not resolved. The length of the CDR3 is 11 residues. The germline CDR1 and CDR2 sequences are SGHTA and FQGNSA. V shed 5 bases and J shed 3 bases, with 5 bases lying between them. The CDR3 region has the DNA TGTGCCAGCAGCCCTCTCTACGAGCAGTACTTC. It yields the protein CASSPLYEQYF.

This chain links TRBV16 with TRBJ2-3, with a weak D call TRBD2 (6 bases). V was shortened by 7 bases and J by 0 bases, with 14 bases between the two germline ends. CDR1 and CDR2 from the germline V gene are KGHSY and FQNENV. The CDR3 extends over 15 amino acids. The CDR3, as DNA: TGTGCCAGCACCATAGCGGTTTCAAGCACAGATACGCAGTATTTT. This encodes CASTIAVSSTDTQYF.

This chain uses TRBV7-2 with TRBJ1-3; D remains ambiguous. Trimming cost V 5 bases and J 0 bases, with 11 bases left between them. Germline CDR1 SGHTA, CDR2 FQGNSA. The CDR3 sequence is 15 residues long. The CDR3 bases are TGTGCCAGCAGCCCCCGCGGGTACTCTGGAAACACCATATATTTT. Its protein is CASSPRGYSGNTIYF.

This sequence joins TRBV30 and TRBJ2-7, with a tentative D call TRBD2 (6 bases). The CDR3 sequence is 14 residues long. Trimming removed 5 bases at V and 6 bases at J, with 20 bases between. CDR1 and CDR2 (germline): GTSNPN, SVGIG (reference sequence). CDR3 in amino acids: CAWEGKRARSEQYF. CDR3 DNA: TGTGCCTGGGAGGGGAAGCGGGCGCGAAGCGAGCAGTACTTC.

This clone occurred once. The CDR3 DNA reads TGTGCCAGCAGTGAAGTTCCGGGTGCCGGGGAGCTGTTTTTT. This codes for CASSEVPGAGELFF. This chain uses TRBV6-1 with TRBJ2-2, with D unresolved. Between the trimmed V and J ends, which lost 1 base and 6 bases, there was a span of 9 bases. The CDR3 length is 14 residues. Germline V gene lookup returns CDR1 MNHNS and CDR2 SASEGT.

The rearrangement joins TRBV5-6 to TRBJ2-2; 7 positions agree with TRBD1. This CDR3 is 18 amino acids long. The germline CDR1 and CDR2 sequences are SGHDT and YYEEEE. V was clipped by 3 bases and J by 0 bases; unmatched bases: 11. The CDR3 nucleotides are TGTGCCAGCAGCTCGGTGACAGGACAGGACCCGAACACCGGGGAGCTGTTTTTT. Encoded protein: CASSSVTGQDPNTGELFF.

This chain links TRBV19 with TRBJ1-2; tentatively, D is TRBD1 (6 bases). Germline CDR1 reads LNHDA; CDR2 reads SQIVND (reference sequence). The CDR3 loop spans 13 amino acids. V lost 3 bases and J 8 bases, leaving 13 bases between the germline ends. The CDR3 sequence is CASSIPGARGYTF. CDR3 in DNA: TGTGCCAGTAGTATCCCGGGGGCTCGAGGCTACACCTTC.

J is TRBJ2-4 and V is TRBV7-3; no firm D call. Trimming removed 1 base at V and 8 bases at J, with 9 bases between. Germline CDR1 and CDR2: SGHTA and FQGTGA. There are 13 residues in the CDR3. This CDR3 is CASSLNVMDIQYF. CDR3 coding DNA: TGTGCCAGCAGCTTAAACGTTATGGACATTCAGTACTTC.

V usage is TRBV7-9 and J usage is TRBJ1-2, with TRBD1 matching 7 bases. Germline V gene data show CDR1 as SEHNR and CDR2 as FQNEAQ (reference sequence). The CDR3 totals 17 residues. Trimming cost V 5 bases and J 0 bases; bases outside gene matches: 12. The CDR3 loop is CASSRQTGRGPNYGYTF. CDR3 DNA: TGTGCCAGCAGCCGACAGACAGGGAGAGGCCCTAACTATGGCTACACCTTC.

Turning to this clone: One base away lies a much larger clone, so this may be a sequencing read error. The chain combines TRBV7-6 with TRBJ1-1; 7 bases match TRBD1. Germline CDR1 is SGHVS and CDR2 is FNYEAQ. The CDR3 totals 12 residues. V lost 3 bases to trimming and J lost 6 bases; unmatched junction nucleotides: 1. In DNA, the CDR3 is TGTGCCAGCAGCTTGCAGGGGGCTGAAGCTTTCTTT. Protein sequence: CASSLQGAEAFF.

The chain has TRBV11-2 and TRBJ1-3; unclear D gene. Germline V gives CDR1 SGHAT, CDR2 FQNNGV. The CDR3 sequence is 14 residues long. V shed 1 base and J shed 4 bases, with 8 bases lying between them. The CDR3 loop reads CASSLGGYGNTIYF. The CDR3 region has the DNA TGTGCCAGCAGCTTAGGAGGGTACGGAAACACCATATATTTT.

This chain uses TRBV30 with TRBJ2-5, with 8 positions matching TRBD2. CDR1 is GTSNPN, CDR2 SVGIG, per germline (reference sequence). The CDR3 loop spans 13 amino acids. V gave up 4 bases and J gave up 4 bases; unmatched junction bases: 5. CDR3 nucleotides: TGTGCCTGGACATTCGGGAGGGCAGAGACCCAGTACTTC. It codes for CAWTFGRAETQYF.

This rearrangement joins TRBV19 to TRBJ1-4; 8 bases match TRBD1. Germline V lookup: CDR1 LNHDA, CDR2 SQIVND (reference sequence). This CDR3 has 18 amino acids. J gave up 0 bases and V 8 bases, and 14 bases lay outside the gene matches. CDR3 DNA sequence: TGTGCCAGTGCACCAGGGGGCGACAGAAGAACAACTAATGAAAAACTGTTTTTT. This codes for CASAPGGDRRTTNEKLFF.

The chain carries TRBV30 and TRBJ2-7; tentatively, D is TRBD2 (5 bases). Trimming took 2 bases from V and 0 from J, leaving 14 bases between them. Germline V gene sequence: CDR1 GTSNPN, CDR2 SVGIG (reference sequence). CDR3 length: 15 residues. The CDR3 sequence: CAWSKISGSSYEQYF. The CDR3 DNA is TGTGCCTGGAGTAAGATCAGTGGGAGCTCCTACGAGCAGTACTTC. The variable domain in full, completed from reference TRBV30 and TRBJ2-7, reads SQTIHQWPATLVQPVGSPLSLECTVEGTSNPNLYWYRQAAGRGLQLLFYSVGIGQISSEVPQNLSASRPQDRQFILSSKKLLLSDSGFYLCAWSKISGSSYEQYFGPGTRLTVT.

The J gene is TRBJ1-1, the V gene TRBV18, with D perhaps matching TRBD1 (5 bases). CDR1 is KGHSH and CDR2 is LQKENI in the germline V gene. V was cut by 1 base and J by 4 bases, with 16 bases left in between. The CDR3 totals 16 residues. Here the CDR3 DNA reads TGTGCCAGCTCACCACTTTCCGCGGGGACCCCCACTGAAGCTTTCTTT. This sequence encodes CASSPLSAGTPTEAFF. Together with reference TRBV18 and TRBJ1-1, the CDR3 gives the full variable domain: NAGVMQNPRHLVRRRGQEARLRCSPMKGHSHVYWYRQLPEEGLKFMVYLQKENIIDESGMPKERFSAEFPKEGPSILRIQQVVRGDSAAYFCASSPLSAGTPTEAFFGQGTRLTVV.

The chain carries TRBV9 and TRBJ1-1; 11 bases fit TRBD1. The ends lost 0 bases at V and 0 bases at J; junction bases unmatched: 13. Per the germline V gene, CDR1 is SGDLS and CDR2 is YYNGEE. The CDR3 runs to 20 residues. The chain's CDR3 is CASSVGLRGQGGTMNTEAFF. The CDR3 bases are TGTGCCAGCAGCGTAGGCCTTAGGGGACAGGGGGGGACCATGAACACTGAAGCTTTCTTT.

The chain carries TRBV5-1 and TRBJ2-1, with D maybe TRBD1 (5 bases). This CDR3 contains 14 residues. V dropped 0 bases and J dropped 5 bases, with 9 bases sitting between them. Per germline, CDR1 SGHRS and CDR2 YFSETQ. The CDR3 bases are TGCGCCAGCAGCTTGGAGGGGTCTAACAATGAGCAGTTCTTC. Its translation is CASSLEGSNNEQFF.

The chain recombines TRBV6-5 with TRBJ1-1; D may be TRBD1 (5 bases). Trimming removed 0 bases from V and 1 base from J, with 9 bases in between. The CDR3 sequence is 15 residues long. Germline V gene sequence: CDR1 MNHEY, CDR2 SVGAGI. The CDR3 DNA is TGTGCCAGCAGTTACTCAGGGACTGCGAACACTGAAGCTTTCTTT. It is translated as CASSYSGTANTEAFF.

This clone was recorded a few times. The chain recombines TRBV7-6 with TRBJ1-6, with TRBD1 matching over 10 bases. This CDR3 spans 17 amino acids. Germline V CDR1 and CDR2: SGHVS, FNYEAQ. Unmatched junction bases numbered 11, after V lost 4 bases and J lost 8 bases. The CDR3 protein is CASSSQSRDRGDSPLHF. CDR3 DNA sequence: TGTGCCAGCAGCTCCCAGTCCCGGGACAGGGGAGATTCACCCCTCCACTTT.

V gene TRBV5-6 combines with J gene TRBJ2-5, with TRBD2 matching over 9 bases. J lost 1 base, V lost 1 base, and 11 bases had no gene match. CDR3 size: 18 residues. Germline-derived CDR1 and CDR2 are SGHDT and YYEEEE. The CDR3 reads CASSLLISGSPRQETQYF. The CDR3 DNA follows: TGTGCCAGCAGCTTGTTAATTAGCGGGAGTCCTCGCCAAGAGACCCAGTACTTC. Variable domain in full (rest from reference TRBV5-6 and TRBJ2-5): DAGVTQSPTHLIKTRGQQVTLRCSPKSGHDTVSWYQQALGQGPQFIFQYYEEEERQRGNFPDRFSGHQFPNYSSELNVNALLLGDSALYLCASSLLISGSPRQETQYFGPGTRLLVL.

V is TRBV10-3 and J is TRBJ1-1; D may be TRBD1 (5 bases). The V gene's germline CDR1 is ENHRY and CDR2 SYGVKD. The V gene lost 10 bases and the J gene lost 1 base, with 10 bases spanning the gap. This CDR3 spans 12 amino acids. The CDR3 here is CASQGPNTEAFF. The CDR3 coding sequence is TGTGCCAGCCAGGGCCCGAACACTGAAGCTTTCTTT.